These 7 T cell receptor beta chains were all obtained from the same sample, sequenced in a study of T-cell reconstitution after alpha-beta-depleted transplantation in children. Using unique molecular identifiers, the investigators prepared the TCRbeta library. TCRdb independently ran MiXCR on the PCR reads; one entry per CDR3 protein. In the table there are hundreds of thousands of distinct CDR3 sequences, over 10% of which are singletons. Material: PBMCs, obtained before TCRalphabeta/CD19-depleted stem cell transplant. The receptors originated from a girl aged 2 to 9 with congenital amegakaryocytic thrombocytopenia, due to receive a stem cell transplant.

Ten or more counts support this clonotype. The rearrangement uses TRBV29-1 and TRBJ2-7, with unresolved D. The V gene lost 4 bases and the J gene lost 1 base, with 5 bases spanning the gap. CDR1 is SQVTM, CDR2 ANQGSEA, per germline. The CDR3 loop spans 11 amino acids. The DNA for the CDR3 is TGCAGCGTTGGGGAATCCTACGAGCAGTACTTC. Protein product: CSVGESYEQYF.

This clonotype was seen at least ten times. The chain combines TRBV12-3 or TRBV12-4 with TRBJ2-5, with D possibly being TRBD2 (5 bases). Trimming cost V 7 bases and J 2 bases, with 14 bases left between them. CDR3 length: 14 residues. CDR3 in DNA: TGTGCCAGCAAAGACGGACGGGGACAAGAGACCCAGTACTTC. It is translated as CASKDGRGQETQYF.

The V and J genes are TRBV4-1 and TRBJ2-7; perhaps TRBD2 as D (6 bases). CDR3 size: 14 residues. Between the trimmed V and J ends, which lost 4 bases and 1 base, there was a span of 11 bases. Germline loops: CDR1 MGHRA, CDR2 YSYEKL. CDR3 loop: CASSRPGESYEQYF. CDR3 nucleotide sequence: TGCGCCAGCAGCCGACCGGGGGAATCCTACGAGCAGTACTTC.

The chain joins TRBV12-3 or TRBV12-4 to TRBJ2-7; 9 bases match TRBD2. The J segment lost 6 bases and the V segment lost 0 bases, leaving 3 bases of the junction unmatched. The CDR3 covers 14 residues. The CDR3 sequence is CASSLASGSSEQYF. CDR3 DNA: TGTGCCAGCAGTTTAGCTAGCGGGAGTTCCGAGCAGTACTTC.

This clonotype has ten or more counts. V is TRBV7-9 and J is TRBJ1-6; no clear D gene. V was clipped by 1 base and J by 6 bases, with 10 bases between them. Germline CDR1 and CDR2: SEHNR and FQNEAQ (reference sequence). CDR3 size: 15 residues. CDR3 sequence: CASSLGRHSNSPLHF. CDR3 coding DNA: TGTGCCAGCAGCTTAGGAAGGCATTCTAATTCACCCCTCCACTTT. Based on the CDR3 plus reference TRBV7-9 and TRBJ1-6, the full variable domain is DTGVSQNPRHKITKRGQNVTFRCDPISEHNRLYWYRQTLGQGPEFLTYFQNEAQLEKSRLLSDRFSAERPKGSFSTLEIQRTEQGDSAMYLCASSLGRHSNSPLHFGNGTRLTVT.

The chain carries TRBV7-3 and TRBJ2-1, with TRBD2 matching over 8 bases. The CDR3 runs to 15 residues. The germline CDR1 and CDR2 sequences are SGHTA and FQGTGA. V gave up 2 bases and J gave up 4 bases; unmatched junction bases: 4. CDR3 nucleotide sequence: TGTGCCAGCAGCTTACCATTAGCGGGGTACAATGAGCAGTTCTTC. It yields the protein CASSLPLAGYNEQFF. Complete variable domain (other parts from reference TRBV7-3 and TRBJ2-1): GAGVSQTPSNKVTEKGKYVELRCDPISGHTALYWYRQSLGQGPEFLIYFQGTGAADDSGLPNDRFFAVRPEGSVSTLKIQRTERGDSAVYLCASSLPLAGYNEQFFGPGTRLTVL.

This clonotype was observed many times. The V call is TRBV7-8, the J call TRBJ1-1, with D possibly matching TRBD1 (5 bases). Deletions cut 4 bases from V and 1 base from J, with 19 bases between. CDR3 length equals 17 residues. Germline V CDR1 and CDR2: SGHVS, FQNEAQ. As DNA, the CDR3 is TGTGCCAGCAGCTCCCTGAGAGGTGGGGCAAGGAACACTGAAGCTTTCTTT. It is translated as CASSSLRGGARNTEAFF.